A single sample is the source of the 12 T cell receptor beta chains below, sequenced in a study of CD8+ T cells in alopecia areata listed by TCRdb under 2018. Library preparation used the immunoSEQ multiplex PCR assay. RNA was extracted from all samples and reverse transcribed into cDNA as template for TCR sequencing. Drawn from immuneACCESS, this table holds only the in-frame rearrangements with V and J called that TCRdb kept. Clones are partly lost; checked studies trace under half to an unresolved V gene and leave the rest unexplained. Across this sample there are 95,000 to 100,000 clones, with 55% to 70% seen only once. Less than 20% of the sample comes from the top ten. The meaning of the sample's treatment or condition label: oral pan-JAK inhibitor, 5-10 mg twice daily. The sequencing here drew on CD8+ T cells sorted from blood, taken between weeks 55 and 70, from a patient treated with tofacitinib. The receptors were gathered from a human donor with alopecia areata.

The rearrangement joins TRBV30 to TRBJ2-5, with D unclear. The CDR3 runs 14 residues. Trimming shortened V by 4 bases and J by 4 bases, and 16 bases separated the two germline ends. Germline V gene lookup returns CDR1 GTSNPN and CDR2 SVGIG (reference sequence). CDR3: CAWMTGIGAETQYF. In nucleotides, the CDR3 is TGTGCCTGGATGACTGGGATAGGTGCAGAGACCCAGTACTTC.

The chain has TRBV5-6 and TRBJ2-1; D unclear. V lost 0 bases to trimming and J lost 8 bases, with 15 bases between them. The CDR3 spans 15 residues. Looked up from germline, CDR1 is SGHDT and CDR2 is YYEEEE. The CDR3 loop is CASSLVVGGVDEQFF. The CDR3 DNA reads as TGTGCCAGCAGCTTGGTAGTTGGTGGCGTAGATGAGCAGTTCTTC. Combining the CDR3 with reference TRBV5-6 and TRBJ2-1 gives the whole variable domain DAGVTQSPTHLIKTRGQQVTLRCSPKSGHDTVSWYQQALGQGPQFIFQYYEEEERQRGNFPDRFSGHQFPNYSSELNVNALLLGDSALYLCASSLVVGGVDEQFFGPGTRLTVL.

The genes are TRBV7-8 and TRBJ2-3; TRBD1 agrees at 9 bases. J lost 4 bases, V lost 5 bases, and 10 bases had no gene match. CDR1 and CDR2 from the germline V gene are SGHVS and FQNEAQ. The CDR3 consists of 16 residues. This CDR3 reads CASSPRQGGGSDTQYF. The CDR3 DNA sequence: TGTGCCAGCAGCCCGCGACAGGGGGGCGGATCAGATACGCAGTATTTT.

This clone appeared a few times. The J gene is TRBJ1-2, the V gene TRBV5-1; D is possibly TRBD1 (5 bases). Trimming cost V 3 bases and J 5 bases, with 20 bases left between them. The CDR3 length is 16 residues. Germline V gene data show CDR1 as SGHRS and CDR2 as YFSETQ. CDR3 in DNA: TGCGCCAGCAGCTCTCCGGCGGACACGGCGCCTTATGGCTACACCTTC. It codes for CASSSPADTAPYGYTF.

A few counts support this clone. The chain employs TRBV10-2 and TRBJ2-1; D is uncertain. CDR3 length: 13 residues. From germline, CDR1 is WSHSY and CDR2 SAAADI. The ends were cut back, 3 bases at V and 3 bases at J, with 6 bases in the middle. Here the CDR3 DNA reads TGCGCCAGCAGTGACACCTACTACAATGAGCAGTTCTTC. Protein: CASSDTYYNEQFF.

The chain recombines TRBV10-3 with TRBJ2-5, with TRBD2 matching 13 bases. This CDR3 comprises 17 residues. Germline-derived CDR1 and CDR2 are ENHRY and SYGVKD. J was trimmed by 3 bases and V by 3 bases; bases with no gene match: 7. CDR3 sequence (DNA): TGTGCCATCAGTGACCCCCCCGGACTAGCGGGGGAAGAGACCCAGTACTTC. Amino acid sequence: CAISDPPGLAGEETQYF.

This chain connects TRBV5-1 to TRBJ2-1; 9 nucleotides line up with TRBD2. Germline assignment: CDR1 SGHRS and CDR2 YFSETQ. This CDR3 is 15 amino acids long. With V trimmed by 2 bases and J by 2 bases, 2 bases remained unmatched. The CDR3 DNA reads as TGCGCCAGCAGCTTAAGCGGGGGGCCCTACAATGAGCAGTTCTTC. Its protein is CASSLSGGPYNEQFF.

The chain is built from TRBV27 and TRBJ1-2, with D tentatively TRBD1 (5 bases). Per the germline V gene, CDR1 is MNHEY and CDR2 is SMNVEV (reference sequence). Trimming took off 5 bases at V and 1 base at J, with 14 bases between the two ends. This CDR3 is 15 amino acids long. The CDR3 sequence: CASSAGLTVNYGYTF. CDR3 sequence (DNA): TGTGCCAGCAGTGCAGGTCTGACAGTTAACTATGGCTACACCTTC.

This clone appeared a few times. This rearrangement joins TRBV13 to TRBJ2-6; possibly TRBD2 for D (6 bases). The CDR3 covers 16 residues. Germline CDR1 and CDR2: PRHDT and FYEKMQ (reference sequence). V was pared by 3 bases and J by 5 bases, with 14 bases between. The CDR3, as DNA: TGTGCCAGCAGCTTCGGGACTGCACATCGGGCCAACGTCCTGACTTTC. Protein product: CASSFGTAHRANVLTF.

The chain is built from TRBV7-2 and TRBJ2-7, with D possibly TRBD2 on 5 matching bases. This CDR3 region has 15 residues. Looked up from germline, CDR1 is SGHTA and CDR2 is FQGNSA. Trimming took 1 base from V and 4 from J, leaving 14 bases between them. The CDR3 sequence: CASSLGSGRGYEQYF. DNA for the CDR3: TGTGCCAGCAGCTTAGGGAGCGGTAGAGGATACGAGCAGTACTTC.

This clone was found a few times. The chain links TRBV27 to TRBJ2-7; unclear D gene. Germline CDR1 reads MNHEY; CDR2 reads SMNVEV (reference sequence). The CDR3 loop spans 11 amino acids. V was clipped by 3 bases and J by 10 bases, with 10 bases between them. Here the CDR3 DNA reads TGTGCCAGCAGTTTCGGACCGCTCCAGTACTTC. Translating it yields CASSFGPLQYF.

In its sample, this clone was seen a few times. The rearrangement uses TRBV4-1 and TRBJ1-6; D is ambiguous. This CDR3 region has 15 residues. The ends were cut back, 3 bases at V and 0 bases at J, with 6 bases in the middle. Germline V lookup: CDR1 MGHRA, CDR2 YSYEKL. The CDR3 loop is CASSQGSSYNSPLHF. The CDR3 DNA reads as TGCGCCAGCAGCCAGGGGAGCTCCTATAATTCACCCCTCCACTTT.